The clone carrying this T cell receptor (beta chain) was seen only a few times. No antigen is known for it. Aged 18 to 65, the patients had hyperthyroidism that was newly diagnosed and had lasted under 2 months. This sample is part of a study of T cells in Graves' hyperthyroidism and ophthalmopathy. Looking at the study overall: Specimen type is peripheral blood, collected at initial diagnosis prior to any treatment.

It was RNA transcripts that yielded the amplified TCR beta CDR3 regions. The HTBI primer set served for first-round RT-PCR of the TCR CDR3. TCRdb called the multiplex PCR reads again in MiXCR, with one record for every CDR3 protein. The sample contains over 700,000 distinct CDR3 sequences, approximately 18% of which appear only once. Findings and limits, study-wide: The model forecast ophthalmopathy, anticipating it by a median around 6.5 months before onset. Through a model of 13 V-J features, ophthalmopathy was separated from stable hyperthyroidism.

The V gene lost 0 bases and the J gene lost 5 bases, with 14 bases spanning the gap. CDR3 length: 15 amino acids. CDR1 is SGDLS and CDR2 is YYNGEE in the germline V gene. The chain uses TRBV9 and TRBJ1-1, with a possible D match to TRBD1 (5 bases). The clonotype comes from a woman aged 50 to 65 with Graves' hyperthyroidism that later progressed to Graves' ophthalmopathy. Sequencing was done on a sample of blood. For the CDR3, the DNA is TGTGCCAGCAGCGTAGGTCCCAGGGTGGATACTGAAGCTTTCTTT. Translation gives CASSVGPRVDTEAFF.